This is a list of T cell receptor beta chains from one sample in a study of identical twins' blood T cells. From the 5' RACE reads, TCRdb called clonotypes with MiXCR, one entry per CDR3 protein. The sample contains 350,000 to 450,000 distinct CDR3 sequences, roughly 28% of which appear only once. The sample comprised PBMCs. These receptors all stem from a woman between 18 and 55 years old in good health. Each CDR3 is given with its conserved first and last residue. The order of the fields is V gene, D gene, J gene, clone size, CDR3 protein, CDR3 DNA. A D gene is named only where the DNA matches it firmly. Clone size, where shown, is once, few, many, or a class for clones that have expanded.

>TRBV6-4|TRBD2|TRBJ2-1|many
CASSEIAGRGSNEQFF
TGTGCCAGCAGTGAGATAGCGGGGAGAGGGTCCAATGAGCAGTTCTTC
>TRBV7-9|-|TRBJ1-2|once
CASSNFEKRDKENYGYTF
TGTGCCAGCTCGAATTTTGAGAAAAGAGACAAAGAGAACTATGGCTACACCTTC
>TRBV6-1|-|TRBJ2-7|few
CASSEPRGRSYEQYF
TGTGCCAGCAGTGAACCCCGTGGCCGATCCTACGAGCAGTACTTC
>TRBV4-3|-|TRBJ2-5|once
CASSQMRDSQETQYF
TGCGCCAGCAGCCAAATGCGGGACAGCCAAGAGACCCAGTACTTC
>TRBV7-9|TRBD2|TRBJ2-7|few
CASSQGLAGGFYEQYF
TGTGCCAGCAGCCAAGGACTAGCGGGAGGTTTCTACGAGCAGTACTTC
>TRBV10-3|-|TRBJ2-5|few
CAISESSQTQETQYF
TGTGCCATCAGTGAGTCGAGTCAGACCCAAGAGACCCAGTACTTC
>TRBV6-6|-|TRBJ1-2|few
CASSYDSEARYGYTF
TGTGCCAGCAGTTACGATTCTGAGGCACGTTATGGCTACACCTTC
>TRBV20-1|-|TRBJ1-2|-
CSARDERGAGGGDGYTF
TGCAGTGCTAGAGATGAAAGGGGGGCCGGGGGCGGAGATGGCTACACCTTC
>TRBV27|-|TRBJ1-1|-
CASSLKTGTNTEAFF
TGTGCCAGCAGTTTAAAGACAGGAACGAACACTGAAGCTTTCTTT
>TRBV20-1|TRBD1|TRBJ1-5|-
CSGRQGNNQPQHF
TGCAGCGGAAGACAGGGAAACAATCAGCCCCAGCATTTT
>TRBV29-1|TRBD2|TRBJ2-2|many
CSVLKAGGPGELFF
TGCAGCGTCCTTAAAGCGGGAGGGCCCGGGGAGCTGTTTTTT
>TRBV5-1|-|TRBJ1-2|few
CASRRQAQRTSGYTF
TGCGCCAGCAGAAGACAAGCCCAGCGAACTAGTGGCTACACCTTC
>TRBV6-6|-|TRBJ1-1|few
CASRWDPNTEAFF
TGTGCCAGCAGGTGGGACCCTAACACTGAAGCTTTCTTT
>TRBV7-2|-|TRBJ2-3|few
CASSLASGYTDTQYF
TGTGCCAGCAGCTTAGCGTCTGGATACACAGATACGCAGTATTTT
>TRBV2|TRBD1|TRBJ2-7|few
CASKGGLSYEQYF
TGTGCCAGTAAAGGGGGCCTATCCTACGAGCAGTACTTC
>TRBV10-2|-|TRBJ1-5|-
CASHEGGSQPQHF
TGCGCCAGCCACGAAGGCGGTAGTCAGCCCCAGCATTTT
>TRBV19|-|TRBJ2-2|once
CTSSILSLTGELFF
TGTACCAGTAGTATATTAAGCCTCACCGGGGAGCTGTTTTTT
>TRBV2|-|TRBJ1-5|-
CASSEASENQPQHF
TGTGCCAGCAGTGAGGCGTCGGAGAATCAGCCCCAGCATTTT
>TRBV29-1|TRBD1|TRBJ2-1|-
CSVNTGGVSYNEQFF
TGCAGCGTTAACACAGGGGGTGTCTCCTACAATGAGCAGTTCTTC
>TRBV5-1|-|TRBJ1-1|-
CASSYGRLMNTEAFF
TGCGCCAGCAGCTATGGCAGGCTCATGAACACTGAAGCTTTCTTT
>TRBV11-2|TRBD1|TRBJ1-1|few
CASSTLDRGLPEAFF
TGTGCCAGCAGCACCCTCGACAGGGGGCTACCTGAAGCTTTCTTT
>TRBV5-5|-|TRBJ2-5|-
CASSPRDNKETQYF
TGTGCCAGCAGCCCCCGGGACAATAAAGAGACCCAGTACTTC
>TRBV12-3/TRBV12-4|-|TRBJ2-7|-
CVSSDTNYEQYF
TGTGTCAGCAGTGACACTAACTACGAGCAGTACTTC
>TRBV12-3/TRBV12-4|-|TRBJ1-2|-
CASSLHTAGLRGYGYTF
TGTGCCAGCAGCCTACATACCGCGGGGCTTCGCGGCTATGGCTACACCTTC
>TRBV9|TRBD2|TRBJ2-3|-
CASSVVAGSSTDTQYF
TGTGCCAGCAGCGTCGTAGCGGGCAGCAGCACAGATACGCAGTATTTT
>TRBV20-1|-|TRBJ2-2|few
CSARASIGELFF
TGCAGTGCTAGAGCTAGCATCGGGGAGCTGTTTTTT
>TRBV7-2|-|TRBJ2-7|-
CASTDLGYEQYF
TGTGCCAGCACGGACTTAGGCTACGAGCAGTACTTC
>TRBV19|-|TRBJ1-1|-
CAIRRGVHTEAFF
TGTGCCATCCGGAGGGGGGTTCACACTGAAGCTTTCTTT
>TRBV24-1|-|TRBJ2-1|few
CATSDGGREQFF
TGTGCCACCAGTGATGGGGGACGGGAGCAGTTCTTC
>TRBV19|-|TRBJ1-5|-
CASSNSPSTHQPQHF
TGTGCCAGTAGTAACTCCCCGAGTACCCATCAGCCCCAGCATTTT
>TRBV11-2|TRBD1|TRBJ1-1|few
CASSANSGGTEAFF
TGTGCCAGCAGCGCGAATTCAGGGGGCACTGAAGCTTTCTTT
>TRBV29-1|-|TRBJ1-2|many
CSVEGDNYGYTF
TGCAGCGTTGAGGGGGATAACTATGGCTACACCTTC
>TRBV27|TRBD2|TRBJ2-2|-
CASSLGSGNPGELFF
TGTGCCAGCAGTTTAGGGAGCGGGAACCCCGGGGAGCTGTTTTTT
>TRBV5-8|-|TRBJ2-1|few
CASSFLQLPNNEQFF
TGTGCCAGCAGCTTTCTACAGCTTCCTAACAATGAGCAGTTCTTC
>TRBV25-1|-|TRBJ2-7|-
CASSVGHGSYEQYF
TGTGCCAGCAGCGTCGGACACGGTAGCTACGAGCAGTACTTC
>TRBV6-1|-|TRBJ1-4|-
CASSGRGSATNEKLFF
TGTGCCAGCAGCGGAAGAGGCTCGGCAACTAATGAAAAACTGTTTTTT
>TRBV19|TRBD1|TRBJ1-4|-
CASGETGQNEKLFF
TGTGCCAGTGGAGAGACAGGGCAAAATGAAAAACTGTTTTTT
>TRBV28|TRBD1|TRBJ1-5|-
CASSLSTGTRTQHF
TGTGCCAGCAGTTTGTCGACAGGGACCAGGACCCAGCATTTT
>TRBV25-1|-|TRBJ1-3|many
CASKRLAAGNTIYF
TGTGCCAGCAAGAGGTTGGCCGCTGGAAACACCATATATTTT
>TRBV3-1|TRBD1|TRBJ1-1|-
CASSPHGTGRNTEAFF
TGTGCCAGCAGCCCTCACGGGACAGGCCGAAACACTGAAGCTTTCTTT
>TRBV29-1|-|TRBJ2-3|-
CSVVPRTGTGTDTQYF
TGCAGCGTTGTCCCCCGGACGGGAACTGGCACAGATACGCAGTATTTT
>TRBV4-3|TRBD2|TRBJ2-1|-
CASSQSGGVNEQFF
TGCGCCAGCAGCCAAAGCGGGGGAGTAAATGAGCAGTTCTTC
>TRBV20-1|-|TRBJ1-1|few
CSAPERGDTEAFF
TGCAGTGCCCCGGAGCGGGGGGATACTGAAGCTTTCTTT
>TRBV5-1|-|TRBJ1-2|-
CASSLPGATSNYGYTF
TGCGCCAGCAGCTTGCCGGGGGCGACATCTAACTATGGCTACACCTTC
>TRBV20-1|-|TRBJ2-7|-
CSARERGISYGQYF
TGCAGTGCTAGAGAGCGGGGTATCTCCTACGGGCAGTACTTC
>TRBV9|-|TRBJ2-1|few
CANSVGPPQNPSYNEQFF
TGTGCCAACAGCGTAGGGCCCCCCCAGAATCCCTCCTACAATGAGCAGTTCTTC
>TRBV20-1|-|TRBJ1-1|few
CSAVKAGNTEAFF
TGCAGTGCTGTGAAGGCCGGGAACACTGAAGCTTTCTTT
>TRBV6-2/TRBV6-3|-|TRBJ2-2|-
CASSYSGQRESYLTGELFF
TGTGCCAGCAGTTACTCAGGGCAGAGGGAGAGTTACCTCACCGGGGAGCTGTTTTTT
>TRBV6-2/TRBV6-3|TRBD1|TRBJ1-5|-
CASRLGTGSPQHF
TGTGCCAGCAGACTGGGGACAGGGTCGCCCCAGCATTTT
>TRBV29-1|TRBD2|TRBJ2-1|-
CSVEGEGTYNEQFF
TGCAGCGTTGAAGGGGAGGGGACCTACAATGAGCAGTTCTTC
>TRBV5-1|-|TRBJ1-4|many
CASSLEGVRRVEKLFF
TGCGCCAGCAGCTTGGAAGGGGTGCGCAGGGTTGAAAAACTGTTTTTT
>TRBV29-1|-|TRBJ1-2|-
CSVEEGRYDYTF
TGCAGCGTTGAAGAGGGACGGTATGACTACACCTTC